Listed below are T cell receptor beta chains from one sample, sequenced in a study of T cell repertoires in cytomegalovirus infection. TCRdb reprocessed the reads via MiXCR and lists one record per CDR3 protein. The sample consists of roughly 340,000 distinct CDR3 sequences, under 35% of them appearing once. No antigens are known for them. The sample in question was cultured PBMCs, obtained from culture after CMV antigen stimulation. These receptors were obtained from a human donor in good health (CMV status not recorded). Some clones in this sample may be carry-over from other donors' samples. Both conserved end residues are part of each CDR3. Fields, in order: J gene, D gene, V gene, clone size, CDR3 DNA, CDR3 protein. The D gene is left open where the match is weak. Size is stated for part of the rows, as once, few or many counts, or as a class when the clone is expanded.

J gene: TRBJ2-6
D gene: TRBD1
V gene: TRBV10-1
clone size: NA
CDR3 DNA: TGCGCCAGCAGCCCAAACACAGGGGGAAGCTCTGGGGCCAACGTCCTGACTTTC
CDR3 protein: CASSPNTGGSSGANVLTF

J gene: TRBJ1-1
D gene: NA
V gene: TRBV4-1
clone size: few
CDR3 DNA: TGCGCCAGCAGCCAAGGGTACACGAACACTGAAGCTTTCTTT
CDR3 protein: CASSQGYTNTEAFF

J gene: TRBJ1-5
D gene: TRBD1
V gene: TRBV12-5
clone size: NA
CDR3 DNA: TGTGCTAGTGGGAAAAACAGGGGGAATCAGCCCCAGCATTTT
CDR3 protein: CASGKNRGNQPQHF

J gene: TRBJ2-1
D gene: NA
V gene: TRBV24-1
clone size: NA
CDR3 DNA: TGTGCCACCAGTGACCCGGCCGGCAGAGAGCAGTTCTTC
CDR3 protein: CATSDPAGREQFF

J gene: TRBJ1-1
D gene: NA
V gene: TRBV7-6
clone size: NA
CDR3 DNA: TGTGCCAGCAGCTCCTCTCCCGCTGAGAACACTGAAGCTTTCTTT
CDR3 protein: CASSSSPAENTEAFF

J gene: TRBJ2-1
D gene: TRBD1
V gene: TRBV6-6
clone size: NA
CDR3 DNA: TGTGCCAGCAGGCGACAGGGAGACCAATACAATGAGCAGTTCTTC
CDR3 protein: CASRRQGDQYNEQFF

J gene: TRBJ2-3
D gene: NA
V gene: TRBV6-5
clone size: many
CDR3 DNA: TGTGCCAGCAGTTACCTTGCACGAGGGGCGGGGGATACGCAGTATTTT
CDR3 protein: CASSYLARGAGDTQYF

J gene: TRBJ1-2
D gene: NA
V gene: TRBV11-1
clone size: NA
CDR3 DNA: TGTGCCAGCAGCTCCGGGACAACCTATGGCTACACCTTC
CDR3 protein: CASSSGTTYGYTF

J gene: TRBJ1-2
D gene: NA
V gene: TRBV7-9
clone size: NA
CDR3 DNA: TGTGCCAGCAGCTTAGGGAATGCTGACTATGGCTACACCTTC
CDR3 protein: CASSLGNADYGYTF

J gene: TRBJ2-2
D gene: TRBD1
V gene: TRBV5-1
clone size: NA
CDR3 DNA: TGCGCCAGCAGCTGGCCCGGGACAGGGGGGAACACCGGGGAGCTGTTTTTT
CDR3 protein: CASSWPGTGGNTGELFF

J gene: TRBJ1-2
D gene: TRBD1
V gene: TRBV11-2
clone size: few
CDR3 DNA: TGTGCCAGCAGCCCCGCCGGGACAGGGATCAATGGCTACACCTTC
CDR3 protein: CASSPAGTGINGYTF

J gene: TRBJ2-2
D gene: NA
V gene: TRBV20-1
clone size: few
CDR3 DNA: TGCAGTGCTAGAGATGATAGCCCAAACACCGGGGAGCTGTTTTTT
CDR3 protein: CSARDDSPNTGELFF

J gene: TRBJ2-1
D gene: NA
V gene: TRBV19
clone size: NA
CDR3 DNA: TGTGCCAGTATGGGGGACGCATACAATGAGCAGTTCTTC
CDR3 protein: CASMGDAYNEQFF

J gene: TRBJ1-4
D gene: NA
V gene: TRBV18
clone size: many
CDR3 DNA: TGTGCCAGCTCACCACGGGCAGCATATAATGAAAAACTGTTTTTT
CDR3 protein: CASSPRAAYNEKLFF

J gene: TRBJ2-1
D gene: TRBD2
V gene: TRBV9
clone size: once
CDR3 DNA: TGTGCCAGCAGCCCACAGCTAGCGGGAGTTAGTTGGCAGTTCTTC
CDR3 protein: CASSPQLAGVSWQFF

J gene: TRBJ2-1
D gene: TRBD2
V gene: TRBV7-9
clone size: few
CDR3 DNA: TGTGCCAGCTTCTCGGGACTAGCGGGTCTTTCGAGCTCCTACAATGAGCAGTTCTTC
CDR3 protein: CASFSGLAGLSSSYNEQFF

J gene: TRBJ2-5
D gene: TRBD2
V gene: TRBV29-1
clone size: NA
CDR3 DNA: TGCAGCGTCGCGCTCTTCGGGACTAGCTCCCAAGAGACCCAGTACTTC
CDR3 protein: CSVALFGTSSQETQYF

J gene: TRBJ1-2
D gene: TRBD1
V gene: TRBV12-5
clone size: NA
CDR3 DNA: TGTGCTAGTGGTTTGAGCCACCGCGGGCTGTCGACAGGGGAAGGTCCTGATGGCTACACCTTC
CDR3 protein: CASGLSHRGLSTGEGPDGYTF

J gene: TRBJ1-2
D gene: TRBD1
V gene: TRBV7-2
clone size: NA
CDR3 DNA: TGTGCCAGCAGCTCCCGGACAGGTTTCGGCGGCTACACCTTC
CDR3 protein: CASSSRTGFGGYTF